The 2 T cell receptor beta chains reported below all come from one sample, sequenced in a study of blood T cell repertoires in COVID-19. Profiled with immunoSEQ multiplex PCR; TCRdb holds only in-frame clones, not every one. Altogether about 220,000 clones are present, 83% being singletons, with the ten largest covering 4.8%. The sample consisted of PBMCs or T cells enriched from blood (not recorded which). The receptors derive from a woman aged 45 to 65 who had been exposed to COVID-19.

The CDR3 is CASSKGAIQPQHF. CDR3 DNA: TGTGCCAGCAGTAAGGGGGCGATTCAGCCCCAGCATTTT. The chain combines TRBV12-3 or TRBV12-4 with TRBJ1-5, with TRBD1 matching over 7 bases. This CDR3 comprises 13 residues. The V segment lost 5 bases and the J segment 6 bases; nucleotides outside the gene matches: 4.

The chain couples TRBV9 to TRBJ1-1, with 9 bases lining up with TRBD1. V gave up 0 bases and J gave up 9 bases; unmatched junction bases: 9. The CDR3 has 15 residues. Germline V gene lookup returns CDR1 SGDLS and CDR2 YYNGEE. The CDR3 DNA reads as TGTGCCAGCAGCGTAGGGGCTGGGACAGGGTATCAAGCTTTCTTT. This gives the protein CASSVGAGTGYQAFF.